Listed here are 29 T cell receptor beta chains from one sample, sequenced in a study of blood T cell repertoires in COVID-19. Method: immunoSEQ multiplex PCR; TCRdb's copy keeps in-frame clones and lacks some. The sample has 100,000 or so clones; 85% are singletons. Sequenced: peripheral blood. Receptors originate from a woman in her 70s with active or convalescent COVID-19.

The chain is built from TRBV18 and TRBJ1-2, with a tentative D call TRBD1 (5 bases). Germline V gene data show CDR1 as KGHSH and CDR2 as LQKENI. The V and J ends lost 1 base and 8 bases respectively, with 14 bases between them. The CDR3 contains 14 residues. The CDR3 region is CASSPRGGNEGYTF. Here the CDR3 DNA reads TGTGCCAGCTCACCACGCGGGGGGAATGAGGGCTACACCTTC.

The chain recombines TRBV5-1 with TRBJ1-4; D possibly corresponds to TRBD1 (5 bases). The V gene's germline CDR1 is SGHRS and CDR2 YFSETQ. The CDR3 runs 14 residues. V gave up 3 bases and J gave up 8 bases, with 14 bases separating them. The CDR3 loop reads CASSYQGGGEKLFF. The CDR3 coding sequence is TGCGCCAGCAGCTACCAGGGAGGAGGGGAAAAACTGTTTTTT.

This clone was recorded only once. The V and J genes are TRBV19 and TRBJ2-2; TRBD2 aligns across 8 bases. The CDR3 runs to 18 residues. With V trimmed by 3 bases and J by 6 bases, 15 bases remained unmatched. Germline CDR1 LNHDA, CDR2 SQIVND (reference sequence). This chain's CDR3 is CASSIGRRSGGRSGELFF. The CDR3 nucleotides read TGTGCCAGTAGTATCGGGCGCCGGAGCGGGGGCCGATCCGGGGAGCTGTTTTTT.

This clone occurred a few times. V and J are TRBV7-9 and TRBJ1-2, with 8 bases lining up with TRBD1. There are 13 residues in the CDR3. The germline gives CDR1 SEHNR, CDR2 FQNEAQ (reference sequence). V lost 5 bases and J lost 8; bases outside the gene matches: 7. The CDR3 sequence: CASSHRGTGGYTF. CDR3 nucleotides: TGTGCCAGCAGCCACAGGGGGACAGGAGGCTACACCTTC. Based on the CDR3 plus reference TRBV7-9 and TRBJ1-2, the full variable domain is DTGVSQNPRHKITKRGQNVTFRCDPISEHNRLYWYRQTLGQGPEFLTYFQNEAQLEKSRLLSDRFSAERPKGSFSTLEIQRTEQGDSAMYLCASSHRGTGGYTFGSGTRLTVV.

The chain recombines TRBV4-2 with TRBJ1-1, with TRBD1 matching 11 bases. Germline CDR1 reads LGHNA; CDR2 reads YNFKEQ. V lost 4 bases, J lost 1 base, and 5 bases stayed unmatched. The CDR3 consists of 16 residues. The CDR3 protein is CASSPGQGAGNTEAFF. For the CDR3, the DNA is TGTGCCAGCAGCCCCGGACAGGGGGCGGGGAACACTGAAGCTTTCTTT.

This rearrangement joins TRBV29-1 to TRBJ1-3; 8 positions match TRBD1. Germline V gene data show CDR1 as SQVTM and CDR2 as ANQGSEA. The CDR3 spans 12 residues. V trimming: 7 bases; J trimming: 6 bases; junction bases outside the gene matches: 5. The CDR3 spells CSAGTGVNTIYF. The CDR3 DNA sequence: TGCAGCGCCGGGACAGGCGTAAACACCATATATTTT. Drawing the rest from reference TRBV29-1 and TRBJ1-3, the complete variable domain is SAVISQKPSRDICQRGTSLTIQCQVDSQVTMMFWYRQQPGQSLTLIATANQGSEATYESGFVIDKFPISRPNLTFSTLTVSNMSPEDSSIYLCSAGTGVNTIYFGEGSWLTVV.

This sequence joins TRBV3-1 (or the pseudogene TRBV3-2) and TRBJ1-2, with D perhaps matching TRBD1 (6 bases). The CDR3 sequence is 14 residues long. Trimming cost V 0 bases and J 8 bases, with 13 bases left between them. The V gene's germline CDR1 is LGHDT and CDR2 YNNKEL (reference sequence). The CDR3: CASSQDNNRVGYTF. In DNA, the CDR3 is TGTGCCAGCAGCCAAGATAATAACAGGGTCGGCTACACCTTC.

CDR3 region: CASSPRTGSTGELFF. CDR3 nucleotide sequence: TGTGCCAGCAGCCCCCGGACAGGGTCCACCGGGGAGCTGTTTTTT. This chain uses TRBV7-9 with TRBJ2-2, with TRBD1 matching over 8 bases. The CDR3 totals 15 residues. In germline, CDR1 is SEHNR, CDR2 FQNEAQ (reference sequence). V shed 5 bases and J 4 bases; nucleotides not matched to a gene: 6.

The gene calls are TRBV7-2 and TRBJ2-1, with TRBD2 matching over 8 bases. The CDR3 has 15 residues. Per germline, CDR1 SGHTA and CDR2 FQGNSA. The V and J ends lost 1 base and 2 bases, in that order; junction bases with no gene match: 1. In nucleotides, the CDR3 is TGTGCCAGCAGCTTAGGCGGGGGGACCTACAATGAGCAGTTCTTC. Protein product: CASSLGGGTYNEQFF. The full variable domain, in which reference TRBV7-2 and TRBJ2-1 provide the parts outside the CDR3, is GAGVSQSPSNKVTEKGKDVELRCDPISGHTALYWYRQSLGQGLEFLIYFQGNSAPDKSGLPSDRFSAERTGGSVSTLTIQRTQQEDSAVYLCASSLGGGTYNEQFFGPGTRLTVL.

This chain connects TRBV11-2 to TRBJ2-1, with TRBD2 as a possible D gene (5 bases). There are 16 residues in the CDR3. CDR1 and CDR2 (germline): SGHAT, FQNNGV. The germline V and J ends were trimmed by 4 bases and 10 bases, with 23 bases remaining between them. This CDR3 reads CASSYLFGIFPPEQFF. Written as DNA, the CDR3 is TGTGCCAGCAGCTACCTCTTCGGGATTTTTCCCCCGGAGCAGTTCTTC.

V gene TRBV6-5 combines with J gene TRBJ1-5, with D perhaps TRBD1 (6 bases). Trimming pared 5 bases from V and 5 bases from J, leaving 13 bases between. Germline CDR1 and CDR2: MNHEY and SVGAGI. The CDR3 has 14 amino acids. The CDR3, as DNA: TGTGCCAGCAGTCCGAAACAGGGTTATCAGCCCCAGCATTTT. Encoded protein: CASSPKQGYQPQHF.

The gene calls are TRBV5-1 and TRBJ1-2, with 8 bases matching TRBD1. V was pared by 3 bases and J by 7 bases, with 2 bases of the junction left unmatched. Germline CDR1 SGHRS, CDR2 YFSETQ. This CDR3 comprises 12 residues. The CDR3 sequence: CASSSGQGGYTF. The CDR3 coding sequence is TGCGCCAGCAGCTCCGGACAGGGTGGCTACACCTTC.

The chain couples TRBV5-1 to TRBJ2-5; weak D call: TRBD2 (5 bases). The V end lost 0 bases, the J end lost 5 bases, and 8 bases lay between the germline ends. Germline V gene data show CDR1 as SGHRS and CDR2 as YFSETQ. This CDR3 spans 13 amino acids. The CDR3 DNA reads TGCGCCAGCAGCTTGGGGGCGGGCGAGACCCAGTACTTC. This gives the protein CASSLGAGETQYF.

This clone was seen a few times. The CDR3 nucleotides are TGTGCCAGCTCCCTCGACAGGGTAAAAGATGAAAAACTGTTTTTT. Translation gives CASSLDRVKDEKLFF. The genes are TRBV18 and TRBJ1-4; 7 nucleotides agree with TRBD1. This CDR3 is 15 amino acids long. The germline V gene encodes CDR1 KGHSH and CDR2 LQKENI. The V and J ends lost 6 bases and 6 bases, in that order; junction bases with no gene match: 10. Complete variable domain (other parts from reference TRBV18 and TRBJ1-4): NAGVMQNPRHLVRRRGQEARLRCSPMKGHSHVYWYRQLPEEGLKFMVYLQKENIIDESGMPKERFSAEFPKEGPSILRIQQVVRGDSAAYFCASSLDRVKDEKLFFGSGTQLSVL.

Written as DNA, the CDR3 is TGTGCCAGCAGCTTGGCCTCAGCGAGTGAATCCTACGAGCAGTACTTC. This encodes CASSLASASESYEQYF. This chain connects TRBV7-6 to TRBJ2-7, with D uncertain. The ends were cut back, 3 bases at V and 1 base at J, with 16 bases in the middle. This CDR3 is 16 amino acids long. The germline V gene encodes CDR1 SGHVS and CDR2 FNYEAQ. Combining the CDR3 with reference TRBV7-6 and TRBJ2-7 gives the whole variable domain GAGVSQSPRYKVTKRGQDVALRCDPISGHVSLYWYRQALGQGPEFLTYFNYEAQQDKSGLPNDRFSAERPEGSISTLTIQRTEQRDSAMYRCASSLASASESYEQYFGPGTRLTVT.

This clone has only one observation. V usage is TRBV5-1 and J usage is TRBJ2-2; the match to TRBD1 covers 7 bases. Per the germline V gene, CDR1 is SGHRS and CDR2 is YFSETQ. V gave up 2 bases and J gave up 3 bases; unmatched junction bases: 4. This CDR3 comprises 15 residues. CDR3 residues: CASSLQGTDTGELFF. CDR3 sequence (DNA): TGCGCCAGCAGCTTACAGGGGACCGACACCGGGGAGCTGTTTTTT.

This sequence joins TRBV19 and TRBJ1-5; D not certain. V lost 5 bases, J lost 1 base, and 15 bases lay in between. This CDR3 has 16 residues. Per germline, CDR1 LNHDA and CDR2 SQIVND (reference sequence). DNA for the CDR3: TGTGCCAGTAGTCCCTTCGAGGGAGGAAGCAATCAGCCCCAGCATTTT. Its protein is CASSPFEGGSNQPQHF.

This sequence joins TRBV6-1 and TRBJ2-2, with D possibly matching TRBD1 (6 bases). CDR1 MNHNS and CDR2 SASEGT come from the germline V gene. CDR3 size: 16 residues. V was shortened by 2 bases and J by 4 bases, with 14 bases between the two germline ends. The CDR3 is CASSEFAGVGTGELFF. The DNA of the CDR3 is TGTGCCAGCAGTGAATTCGCAGGGGTGGGCACCGGGGAGCTGTTTTTT.

The chain uses TRBV21-1 and TRBJ1-1; no DNA check was done on the table's D call, TRBD1. TRBV21-1 corresponds to a pseudogene. The CDR3 runs to 17 residues. DNA of the CDR3: TGTGCCAGCAGCTTCCGGAGAGGGTCCAGGGGGAACACTGAAGCTTTCTTT. Residues: CASSFRRGSRGNTEAFF.

The chain links TRBV3-1 (or the pseudogene TRBV3-2) to TRBJ1-6, with D unresolved. Between the trimmed V and J ends, which lost 7 bases and 5 bases, there was a span of 12 bases. Germline CDR1 is LGHDT and CDR2 is YNNKEL (reference sequence). This CDR3 region has 14 residues. This CDR3 reads CASIGEEDNSPLHF. DNA of the CDR3: TGTGCCAGCATTGGTGAGGAGGATAATTCACCCCTCCACTTT.

V gene TRBV5-1 combines with J gene TRBJ1-2; D remains unclear. There are 13 residues in the CDR3. V lost 1 base to trimming and J lost 9 bases, with 13 bases between them. Germline-derived CDR1 and CDR2 are SGHRS and YFSETQ. The chain's CDR3 is CASSLRPGESYTF. The CDR3 DNA reads as TGCGCCAGCAGCTTGAGGCCGGGTGAGAGCTACACCTTC.

The chain uses TRBV18 and TRBJ2-2; 10 bases agree with TRBD2. The CDR3 is made up of 16 amino acids. The V segment lost 2 bases and the J segment 3 bases; nucleotides outside the gene matches: 3. The V gene's germline CDR1 is KGHSH and CDR2 LQKENI. CDR3 loop: CASSPTSGVDTGELFF. As DNA, the CDR3 is TGTGCCAGCTCACCAACTAGCGGGGTGGACACCGGGGAGCTGTTTTTT.

The chain has TRBV9 and TRBJ1-6; perhaps TRBD1 as D (6 bases). Looked up from germline, CDR1 is SGDLS and CDR2 is YYNGEE. V was shortened by 4 bases and J by 5 bases, with 16 bases between the two germline ends. There are 16 residues in the CDR3. CDR3 DNA sequence: TGTGCCAGCAGCCCTAGGACAGATCCAAATAATTCACCCCTCCACTTT. Protein product: CASSPRTDPNNSPLHF.

The V call is TRBV11-2, the J call TRBJ2-5; 8 positions match TRBD2. Germline V gene sequence: CDR1 SGHAT, CDR2 FQNNGV. V was clipped by 6 bases and J by 4 bases; unmatched bases: 4. The CDR3 has 13 amino acids. CDR3 amino acids: CASRSGGGETQYF. The CDR3, as DNA: TGTGCCAGCAGATCCGGGGGGGGAGAGACCCAGTACTTC.

The V call is TRBV5-5, the J call TRBJ1-1, with D possibly TRBD1 on 6 matching bases. Trimming took off 4 bases at V and 1 base at J, with 11 bases between the two ends. The germline gives CDR1 SGHKS, CDR2 YYEKEE (reference sequence). This CDR3 comprises 14 residues. The DNA of the CDR3 is TGTGCCAGCAGCGTACAGGGTGGGAACACTGAAGCTTTCTTT. This encodes CASSVQGGNTEAFF.

The rearrangement joins TRBV28 to TRBJ1-3; D is perhaps TRBD1 (6 bases). Germline V gives CDR1 MDHEN, CDR2 SYDVKM. This CDR3 spans 17 amino acids. V was clipped by 6 bases and J by 2 bases, with 20 bases between them. CDR3 DNA sequence: TGTGCCAGCAGCCGACTAGGGCAGGGGAGGGCTGGAAACACCATATATTTT. Its protein product is CASSRLGQGRAGNTIYF. The entire variable domain, with the rest obtained from reference TRBV28 and TRBJ1-3, is as follows: DVKVTQSSRYLVKRTGEKVFLECVQDMDHENMFWYRQDPGLGLRLIYFSYDVKMKEKGDIPEGYSVSREKKERFSLILESASTNQTSMYLCASSRLGQGRAGNTIYFGEGSWLTVV.

The chain has TRBV7-9 and TRBJ1-2, with 7 bases matching TRBD1. This CDR3 comprises 17 residues. Germline CDR1 and CDR2: SEHNR and FQNEAQ (reference sequence). The J segment lost 6 bases and the V segment lost 6 bases, leaving 19 bases of the junction unmatched. The CDR3 loop reads CASRPTDRADRVHGYTF. The CDR3 nucleotides are TGTGCCAGCAGACCAACCGACCGGGCAGACAGGGTTCATGGCTACACCTTC. Based on the CDR3 plus reference TRBV7-9 and TRBJ1-2, the full variable domain is DTGVSQNPRHKITKRGQNVTFRCDPISEHNRLYWYRQTLGQGPEFLTYFQNEAQLEKSRLLSDRFSAERPKGSFSTLEIQRTEQGDSAMYLCASRPTDRADRVHGYTFGSGTRLTVV.

This chain uses TRBV6-2 or TRBV6-3 with TRBJ2-5, with 7 bases aligning to TRBD2. CDR3 length equals 18 residues. The germline CDR1 and CDR2 sequences are MNHEY and SVGEGT. V shed 5 bases and J 2 bases; nucleotides not matched to a gene: 17. CDR3 DNA sequence: TGTGCCAGCAGTACCTTCCGCGGGGGTCGGACTACACAAGAGACCCAGTACTTC. Translating gives CASSTFRGGRTTQETQYF.

This chain connects TRBV7-8 to TRBJ1-2; 7 bases are a match to TRBD1. V gave up 5 bases and J gave up 4 bases; unmatched junction bases: 10. The CDR3 contains 15 residues. Germline CDR1 is SGHVS and CDR2 is FQNEAQ. CDR3 loop: CASSLSSGTAYGYTF. The CDR3 DNA reads TGTGCCAGCAGCCTTTCATCCGGGACAGCCTATGGCTACACCTTC.